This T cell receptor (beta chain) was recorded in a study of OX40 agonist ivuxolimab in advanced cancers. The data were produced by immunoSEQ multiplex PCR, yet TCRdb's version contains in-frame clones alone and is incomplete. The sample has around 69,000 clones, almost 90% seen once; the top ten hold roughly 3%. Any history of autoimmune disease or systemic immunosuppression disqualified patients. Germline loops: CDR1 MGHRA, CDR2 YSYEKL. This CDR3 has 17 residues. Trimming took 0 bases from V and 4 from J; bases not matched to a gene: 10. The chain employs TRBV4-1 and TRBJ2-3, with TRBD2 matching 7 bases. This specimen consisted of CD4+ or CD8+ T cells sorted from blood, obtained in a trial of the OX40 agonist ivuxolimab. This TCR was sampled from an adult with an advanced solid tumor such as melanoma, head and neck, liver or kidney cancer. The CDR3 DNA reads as TGCGCCAGCAGCCAAGATTTTCGGGGAGGGAGGGCAGATACGCAGTATTTT. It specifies CASSQDFRGGRADTQYF.